The 21 T cell receptor beta chains given below trace back to one sample, sequenced in a study of CD8+CD57+ T cells in acquired aplastic anemia (dated by TCRdb to 2016 to 2019). Instrument used: Illumina HiSeq 2000. Genomic DNA served as template for TCR beta VDJ combination and CDR3 sequence profiling. The public reads were run again by TCRdb, first through fastp at Q25 and then through MiXCR, and only productive beta chains were kept. Rows are unified per CDR3 protein, each entry keeping the most common DNA and genes. The sample table lists some 190,000 distinct CDR3 sequences, 40% to 55% of them with a count of one. The ten biggest clones cover under 3% of the sample. Sequenced sample: sorted CD4+, CD8+, or CD8+CD57+ T cells (not recorded which) from PBMCs. All receptors come from a human donor in good health.

The chain joins TRBV6-6 to TRBJ2-7, with D hard to call. Germline V gene sequence: CDR1 MNHNY, CDR2 SVGAGI (reference sequence). Deletions cut 0 bases from V and 2 bases from J, with 8 bases between. The CDR3 covers 14 residues. The CDR3 nucleotides are TGTGCCAGCAGTTACTCCCCTGGTCCCTACGAGCAGTACTTC. Its translation: CASSYSPGPYEQYF.

V gene TRBV27 combines with J gene TRBJ2-5; no reliable D call. Trimming removed 2 bases at V and 3 bases at J, with 10 bases between. The germline CDR1 and CDR2 sequences are MNHEY and SMNVEV (reference sequence). This CDR3 spans 14 amino acids. The DNA of the CDR3 is TGTGCCAGCAGTTTAAGTCGGCCAGAAGAGACCCAGTACTTC. Translated: CASSLSRPEETQYF.

This clonotype appeared many times. The genes are TRBV7-8 and TRBJ2-6, with a possible D match to TRBD1 (5 bases). The CDR3 extends over 17 amino acids. V lost 5 bases, J lost 0 bases, and 14 bases lay in between. The germline gives CDR1 SGHVS, CDR2 FQNEAQ. The CDR3: CASSRDSINSGANVLTF. The CDR3 nucleotides read TGTGCCAGCAGCCGCGACAGTATCAACTCTGGGGCCAACGTCCTGACTTTC.

The gene calls are TRBV10-3 and TRBJ2-5, with D possibly matching TRBD2 (5 bases). Trimming shortened V by 3 bases and J by 4 bases, and 15 bases separated the two germline ends. Germline CDR1 is ENHRY and CDR2 is SYGVKD. This CDR3 spans 15 amino acids. The CDR3 nucleotides are TGTGCCATCAGTGAAGGGCCAAGCGGACGAGAGACCCAGTACTTC. Translated, it gives CAISEGPSGRETQYF.

This clonotype was detected once. A much larger clone lies one base from this, so it may be a read error. This rearrangement joins TRBV20-1 to TRBJ1-1; the D gene is possibly TRBD1 (5 bases). The CDR3 is 17 amino acids. Germline V gene sequence: CDR1 DFQATT, CDR2 SNEGSKA (reference sequence). The CDR3 loop reads CSARARGPTGALTETFF. As DNA, the CDR3 is TGCAGTGCTAGAGCCCGCGGACCAACCGGGGCCCTCACTGAAACTTTCTTT.

This chain connects TRBV19 to TRBJ1-2, with TRBD1 matching 8 bases. The CDR3 contains 13 residues. V gave up 6 bases and J gave up 6 bases; unmatched junction bases: 6. Germline V gene sequence: CDR1 LNHDA, CDR2 SQIVND (reference sequence). The CDR3 DNA follows: TGTGCCAGTAGACCGACAGGGGACCATGGCTACACCTTC. It is translated as CASRPTGDHGYTF.

The chain has TRBV24-1 and TRBJ2-5; 12 bases are a match to TRBD2. The CDR3 sequence is 18 residues long. Unmatched junction bases numbered 11, after V lost 3 bases and J lost 4 bases. Germline CDR1 and CDR2: KGHDR and SFDVKD. The CDR3, as DNA: TGTGCCACCAGTGATCCAGGGAGGACTAGCGGGATCCCAGAGACCCAGTACTTC. It translates to CATSDPGRTSGIPETQYF.

V is TRBV11-1 and J is TRBJ2-7; the match to TRBD2 covers 13 bases. CDR1 and CDR2 (germline): SGHAT, FQDESV (reference sequence). The CDR3 length is 17 residues. J was trimmed by 1 base and V by 5 bases; bases with no gene match: 8. CDR3 sequence: CASSHGTSGKRSYEQYF. Written as DNA, the CDR3 is TGTGCCAGCAGCCACGGGACTAGCGGGAAGAGATCCTACGAGCAGTACTTC. The full variable domain, in which reference TRBV11-1 and TRBJ2-7 provide the parts outside the CDR3, is EAEVAQSPRYKITEKSQAVAFWCDPISGHATLYWYRQILGQGPELLVQFQDESVVDDSQLPKDRFSAERLKGVDSTLKIQPAELGDSAMYLCASSHGTSGKRSYEQYFGPGTRLTVT.

This clonotype was seen many times. V and J are TRBV19 and TRBJ2-1; the match to TRBD2 covers 9 bases. Losses at the gene ends were 5 bases for V and 5 bases for J; bases not matched to a gene: 7. The CDR3 is made up of 15 amino acids. Germline V lookup: CDR1 LNHDA, CDR2 SQIVND (reference sequence). CDR3 coding DNA: TGTGCCAGTAGTTTGACTAGCGGTCTTAACAATGAGCAGTTCTTC. Translation: CASSLTSGLNNEQFF.

J is TRBJ1-3 and V is TRBV10-3; 7 bases map to TRBD1. With V trimmed by 7 bases and J by 4 bases, 7 bases remained unmatched. Germline assignment: CDR1 ENHRY and CDR2 SYGVKD. This CDR3 is built from 14 residues. DNA of the CDR3: TGTGCCATCAAGGGCACAGGGGTGGGAAACACCATATATTTT. Protein: CAIKGTGVGNTIYF.

This clonotype was picked up a small number of times. A much larger clone lies one base from this, so it may be a read error. J is TRBJ2-1 and V is TRBV7-2; D unclear. The CDR3 runs 12 residues. Germline CDR1 and CDR2: SGHTA and FQGNSA. CDR3 coding DNA: TGTGCCAGCAGGGAAAATTTCAATGGGCAGTTCTTC. Protein product: CASRENFNGQFF.

This rearrangement joins TRBV19 to TRBJ2-3; D is undetermined. Germline assignment: CDR1 LNHDA and CDR2 SQIVND (reference sequence). Trimming pared 3 bases from V and 2 bases from J, leaving 21 bases between. CDR3 length: 18 residues. The CDR3 loop is CASSISWFGRRSTDTQYF. Written as DNA, the CDR3 is TGTGCCAGTAGTATTTCGTGGTTCGGACGACGATCCACAGATACGCAGTATTTT.

The chain has TRBV10-3 and TRBJ2-2; the D call may be TRBD1 or TRBD2 (6 bases each). The CDR3 extends over 16 amino acids. Germline V lookup: CDR1 ENHRY, CDR2 SYGVKD. Trimming cost V 0 bases and J 7 bases, with 15 bases left between them. The CDR3 loop is CAISESGGGRGGELFF. DNA for the CDR3: TGTGCCATCAGTGAGTCAGGAGGGGGGCGCGGCGGGGAGCTGTTTTTT.

The table lists this clonotype with many counts. CDR3 in DNA: TGTGCCAGTAGTATTGGTCCTGGTCCCCATGAGCAGTTCTTC. It codes for CASSIGPGPHEQFF. J is TRBJ2-1 and V is TRBV19; the D is unclear. Trimming stripped 3 bases from V and 8 bases from J, with 14 bases between. CDR3 length equals 14 residues. Germline CDR1 is LNHDA and CDR2 is SQIVND (reference sequence).

The J gene is TRBJ2-1, the V gene TRBV4-2, with 9 bases that match TRBD1. Germline-derived CDR1 and CDR2 are LGHNA and YNFKEQ. The CDR3 has 16 amino acids. V shed 4 bases and J 5 bases; nucleotides not matched to a gene: 9. This chain's CDR3 is CASSPQGALPHNEQFF. In nucleotides, the CDR3 is TGTGCCAGCAGCCCACAGGGGGCTCTCCCCCACAATGAGCAGTTCTTC.

V gene TRBV7-8 combines with J gene TRBJ2-7; the D is unclear. The CDR3 is made up of 11 amino acids. Trimming stripped 5 bases from V and 6 bases from J, with 8 bases between. CDR1 and CDR2 from the germline V gene are SGHVS and FQNEAQ. The CDR3 nucleotides are TGTGCCAGCAGCAGAGCCAGCGAGCAGTACTTC. Translated: CASSRASEQYF.

This clonotype was seen ten or more times. The chain recombines TRBV7-9 with TRBJ2-7; 7 nucleotides match TRBD2. The CDR3 totals 14 residues. V lost 3 bases, J lost 6 bases, and 8 bases stayed unmatched. Per germline, CDR1 SEHNR and CDR2 FQNEAQ (reference sequence). The CDR3 spells CASSLGGGGGEQYF. The CDR3 DNA is TGTGCCAGCAGCTTGGGTGGGGGGGGAGGCGAGCAGTACTTC.

The chain joins TRBV9 to TRBJ1-2; 8 positions match TRBD1. The J segment lost 6 bases and the V segment lost 2 bases, leaving 9 bases of the junction unmatched. The germline CDR1 and CDR2 sequences are SGDLS and YYNGEE. The CDR3 covers 15 residues. The CDR3 DNA reads as TGTGCCAGCAGCGTGCCCACGACAGGGGAGGATGGCTACACCTTC. Translating it yields CASSVPTTGEDGYTF.

The V call is TRBV10-1, the J call TRBJ1-1; 9 nucleotides align to TRBD1. CDR1 and CDR2 (germline): WNHNN, SYGVQD (reference sequence). The junction had 4 bases not matched to a gene; V was cut back by 7 bases and J by 1 base. This CDR3 has 14 amino acids. The CDR3 DNA follows: TGCGCCAGCACCTCGGGACAGGGGAACACTGAAGCTTTCTTT. Translated, it gives CASTSGQGNTEAFF.

The rearrangement uses TRBV6-1 and TRBJ2-7; 7 nucleotides line up with TRBD1. CDR3 length: 13 amino acids. Germline lookup yields CDR1 MNHNS and CDR2 SASEGT. J lost 3 bases, V lost 8 bases, and 7 bases had no gene match. CDR3 nucleotide sequence: TGTGCCAGCTGGAGACAGGGCCTCTACGAGCAGTACTTC. This gives the protein CASWRQGLYEQYF.

This clonotype was observed many times. The rearrangement joins TRBV6-1 to TRBJ2-7, with 12 positions matching TRBD2. V shed 8 bases, J shed 2 bases, and the junction held 4 bases outside the gene matches. The CDR3 consists of 14 residues. Per germline, CDR1 MNHNS and CDR2 SASEGT. The CDR3 sequence is CASGRLAGAYEQYF. The DNA of the CDR3 is TGTGCCAGCGGACGACTAGCGGGAGCCTACGAGCAGTACTTC.